This T cell receptor (beta chain) was found in a study of blood T cell repertoires in COVID-19. Background on the study: PBMCs, B-cell-depleted T cells, or T cells provided the cDNA or gDNA that made up the material.

The assay was immunoSEQ multiplex PCR, and TCRdb's table has in-frame clones only and misses some. The repertoire includes 150,000 or so clones, approximately 87% of them detected once, and under 4.5% sits in the top ten. The V end was cut by 2 bases, the J end by 1 base, with 6 bases between. The CDR3 is 14 amino acids. In germline, CDR1 is MNHEY, CDR2 SVGAGI. The sequenced sample consisted of peripheral blood. The chain is built from TRBV6-5 and TRBJ1-5; D gene uncertain. This clonotype was obtained from a woman aged 70-85 years with acute or convalescent COVID-19. This chain's CDR3 is CASSYAQSNQPQHF. The CDR3 nucleotides read TGTGCCAGCAGTTACGCACAGAGCAATCAGCCCCAGCATTTT.